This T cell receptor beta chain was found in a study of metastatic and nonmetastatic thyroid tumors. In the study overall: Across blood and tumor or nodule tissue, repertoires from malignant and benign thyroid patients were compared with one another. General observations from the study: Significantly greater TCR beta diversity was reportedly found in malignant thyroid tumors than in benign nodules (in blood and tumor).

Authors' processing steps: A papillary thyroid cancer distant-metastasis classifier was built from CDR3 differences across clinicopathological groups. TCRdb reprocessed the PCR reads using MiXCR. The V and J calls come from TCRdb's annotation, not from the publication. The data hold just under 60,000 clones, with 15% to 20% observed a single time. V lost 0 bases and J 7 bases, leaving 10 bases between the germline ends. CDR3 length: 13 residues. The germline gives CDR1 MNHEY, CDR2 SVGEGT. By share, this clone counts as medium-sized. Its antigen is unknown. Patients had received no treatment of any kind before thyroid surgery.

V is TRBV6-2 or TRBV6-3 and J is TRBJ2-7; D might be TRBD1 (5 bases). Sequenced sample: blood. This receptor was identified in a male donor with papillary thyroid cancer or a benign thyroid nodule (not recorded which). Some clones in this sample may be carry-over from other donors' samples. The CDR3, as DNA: TGTGCCAGCAGTTACTCTCGCAGGGATGAGCAGTACGTC. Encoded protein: CASSYSRRDEQYV.